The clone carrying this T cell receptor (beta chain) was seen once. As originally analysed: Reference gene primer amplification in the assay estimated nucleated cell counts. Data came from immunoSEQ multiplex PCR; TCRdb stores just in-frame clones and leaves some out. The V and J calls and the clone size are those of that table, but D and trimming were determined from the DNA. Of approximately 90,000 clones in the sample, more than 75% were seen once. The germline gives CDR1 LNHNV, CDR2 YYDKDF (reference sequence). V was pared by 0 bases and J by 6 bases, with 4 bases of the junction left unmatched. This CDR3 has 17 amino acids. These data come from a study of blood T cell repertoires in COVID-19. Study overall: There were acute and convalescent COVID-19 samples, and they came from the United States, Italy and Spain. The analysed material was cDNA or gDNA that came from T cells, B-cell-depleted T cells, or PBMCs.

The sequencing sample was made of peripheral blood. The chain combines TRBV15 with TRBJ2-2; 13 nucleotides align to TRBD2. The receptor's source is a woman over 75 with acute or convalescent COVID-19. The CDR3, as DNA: TGTGCCACCAGCAGAGAAATGGGACTAGCGGGGCCCGGGGAGCTGTTTTTT. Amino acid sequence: CATSREMGLAGPGELFF.